This TCR beta chain was obtained from a study of Ad26.COV2.S vaccination and SARS-CoV-2 variants. Sequencing was performed with immunoSEQ multiplex PCR; in TCRdb, only in-frame clones are kept and a portion is missing. The profile shows about 470,000 clones, 80% to 95% of them singletons. Germline V gene data show CDR1 as SNHLY and CDR2 as FYNNEI. Trimming shortened V by 8 bases and J by 8 bases, and 21 bases separated the two germline ends. This CDR3 spans 14 amino acids. The treatment denotes: about 20 received Ad26.COV2.S at low or high dose, single or two shots; roughly 5 received placebo; per-sample allocation not given. Day 63 after the first injection of vaccine or placebo was the sampling time.

This chain links TRBV2 with TRBJ1-2, with D possibly matching TRBD1 (5 bases). The source is a person between 18 and 60 years old who received the Ad26.COV2.S COVID-19 vaccine or a placebo. The material sequenced was peripheral blood, taken in a trial of Ad26.COV2.S vaccine versus placebo. The CDR3 here is CASFQRRGSGGYTF. In nucleotides, the CDR3 is TGTGCCAGCTTTCAACGCCGAGGTTCAGGGGGCTACACCTTC.